This T cell receptor (beta chain) is from a study of tumor-infiltrating lymphocytes in primary liver carcinoma. The authors made TCR beta cDNA from roughly 480 ng total RNA with a constant-region primer. Three nested multiplex PCR rounds, a slightly modified ARM-PCR, produced the libraries for TCR beta. The study ran its first two PCR rounds for roughly 9 cycles each, using TRBV1-TRBV30 forward primers and a C-beta reverse primer. TCRdb itself ran the multiplex PCR reads through MiXCR, one entry per CDR3 protein. This table holds about 97,000 distinct CDR3 sequences, approximately 70% found once. On this clonotype itself: What it binds is not known. Germline and junction disagree at one end, which may indicate a read error.

Scientists recovered RNA and DNA together from around 18-30 mg of unsorted bulk tissue. This CDR3 is built from 14 residues. Study-wide results and limits: Lower overlap was observed for tumor-adjacent and tumor-blood pairs relative to tumor region pairs.

The sequence was collected from an older woman with primary liver carcinoma and hepatitis B virus infection. The specimen was liver tumor tissue from sampling region 2. The subset is: tumor region T2, inferior pole. The chain is built from TRBV12-3 or TRBV12-4 and TRBJ2-7, with D perhaps matching TRBD1 (5 bases). In DNA form, the CDR3 reads TGTACCAGTAGTTTAGGGGTAGTAGACTACGAGCAGTACTTC. It translates to CTSSLGVVDYEQYF.